The rows below give T cell receptor beta chains drawn from one sample of a study of response to subunit inactivated influenza vaccine. TCRdb analysed the RT-PCR reads with MiXCR anew, one entry per CDR3 protein. The profile covers 500,000 to 700,000 distinct CDR3 sequences, with approximately 22% appearing a single time and around 2.8% taken by the ten largest. This sample also appeared in a second study, on T cells expressing NK-cell markers.

The specimen was CD4+ T cells sorted from PBMCs, collected about 11 days after vaccination. Receptors originate from a man between 45 and 60 years old who received an inactivated influenza vaccine. Both conserved end residues are trimmed from each CDR3. The order of the fields is J gene, V gene, CDR3 protein.

j_call: TRBJ2-7; v_call: TRBV28; cdr3_aa: ASRTSSVGEQY
j_call: TRBJ2-5; v_call: TRBV28; cdr3_aa: ASSNSETQY
j_call: TRBJ2-3; v_call: TRBV12-3/TRBV12-4; cdr3_aa: ASSWADTQY
j_call: TRBJ2-3; v_call: TRBV7-7; cdr3_aa: ASSRDSLTDTQY
j_call: TRBJ2-3; v_call: TRBV24-1; cdr3_aa: ATSDPLGEGGPDTQY
j_call: TRBJ2-7; v_call: TRBV5-1; cdr3_aa: ASSFTADLEQY
j_call: TRBJ1-5; v_call: TRBV19; cdr3_aa: ASSIGRGGNQPQH
j_call: TRBJ2-5; v_call: TRBV4-1; cdr3_aa: ASSRGTGSETQY
j_call: TRBJ1-2; v_call: TRBV7-9; cdr3_aa: ASSLVGQGRRWNGYT
j_call: TRBJ1-1; v_call: TRBV6-2/TRBV6-3; cdr3_aa: ASSYSGDRAFKNTEAF
j_call: TRBJ1-1; v_call: TRBV20-1; cdr3_aa: SARKRDSWNTEAF
j_call: TRBJ2-5; v_call: TRBV12-3/TRBV12-4; cdr3_aa: ASSRQGVGETQY
j_call: TRBJ2-1; v_call: TRBV11-2; cdr3_aa: ASSYPRGGTSGGADEQF
j_call: TRBJ2-2; v_call: TRBV24-1; cdr3_aa: ATSGQAPGSGELF
j_call: TRBJ2-1; v_call: TRBV7-2; cdr3_aa: ASSLTSGRPF
j_call: TRBJ2-7; v_call: TRBV20-1; cdr3_aa: SATPTGTYEQY
j_call: TRBJ1-4; v_call: TRBV10-3; cdr3_aa: AISESEKLF
j_call: TRBJ2-2; v_call: TRBV12-3/TRBV12-4; cdr3_aa: ASSFGTGTLYAYGELF
j_call: TRBJ2-1; v_call: TRBV20-1; cdr3_aa: SAPDGTNYYNEQF
j_call: TRBJ1-5; v_call: TRBV7-2; cdr3_aa: ASSPDRGQPQH
j_call: TRBJ2-1; v_call: TRBV20-1; cdr3_aa: SAGPLNFYNEQF
j_call: TRBJ2-1; v_call: TRBV20-1; cdr3_aa: SARGGTVSYNEQF
j_call: TRBJ2-7; v_call: TRBV19; cdr3_aa: ASSIGDVYEQY
j_call: TRBJ1-1; v_call: TRBV6-1; cdr3_aa: ASRGGGARTEAF
j_call: TRBJ1-3; v_call: TRBV4-1; cdr3_aa: ASSQRPGNTIY
j_call: TRBJ2-1; v_call: TRBV10-3; cdr3_aa: ATLLDSNNEQF
j_call: TRBJ2-3; v_call: TRBV7-6; cdr3_aa: ASSRWTRFTDTQY
j_call: TRBJ1-5; v_call: TRBV27; cdr3_aa: ATSLGDGSNQPQH
j_call: TRBJ2-7; v_call: TRBV20-1; cdr3_aa: SATGRGTSYEQY
j_call: TRBJ1-5; v_call: TRBV4-3; cdr3_aa: ASSQSLGSNQPQH
j_call: TRBJ2-7; v_call: TRBV20-1; cdr3_aa: SAHSREGLREQY
j_call: TRBJ2-1; v_call: TRBV2; cdr3_aa: ASSLVQYLGNEQF
j_call: TRBJ2-3; v_call: TRBV28; cdr3_aa: ASNPPGLAGGPDTQY
j_call: TRBJ2-3; v_call: TRBV28; cdr3_aa: ASSDSGGSTDTQY
j_call: TRBJ1-1; v_call: TRBV20-1; cdr3_aa: SAPHSFRVSEAF
j_call: TRBJ2-7; v_call: TRBV18; cdr3_aa: ASSPERNEQY
j_call: TRBJ1-6; v_call: TRBV5-1; cdr3_aa: ASSLGSPYNSPLH
j_call: TRBJ2-5; v_call: TRBV28; cdr3_aa: ASSFTGTGVETQY
j_call: TRBJ2-5; v_call: TRBV20-1; cdr3_aa: SARGHLGETQY
j_call: TRBJ1-5; v_call: TRBV20-1; cdr3_aa: SARDPQGSRQPQH
j_call: TRBJ2-7; v_call: TRBV6-2/TRBV6-3; cdr3_aa: ASSDRKGGIYEQY